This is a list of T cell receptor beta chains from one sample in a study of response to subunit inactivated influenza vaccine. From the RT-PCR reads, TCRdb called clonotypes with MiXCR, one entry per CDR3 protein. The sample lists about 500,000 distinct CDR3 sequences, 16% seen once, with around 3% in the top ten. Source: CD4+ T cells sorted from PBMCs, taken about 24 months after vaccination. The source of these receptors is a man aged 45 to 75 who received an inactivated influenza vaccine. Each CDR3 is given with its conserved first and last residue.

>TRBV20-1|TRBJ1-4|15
CSARVPGQGNEKLFF
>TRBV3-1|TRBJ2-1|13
CASAGTGSNEQFF
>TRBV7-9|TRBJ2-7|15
CASSSFRDRAYEQYF
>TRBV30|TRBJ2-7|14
CAWSGGQLAYEQYF
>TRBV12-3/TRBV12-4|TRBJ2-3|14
CASSLRQEGGTQYF
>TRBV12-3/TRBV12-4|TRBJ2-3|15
CASSSKRWTTDTQYF
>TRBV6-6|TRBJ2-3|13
CASSYAGKDTQYF
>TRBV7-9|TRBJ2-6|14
CASSLGDGSRFLTF
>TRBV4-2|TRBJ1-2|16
CASSQDPRQGNYGYTF
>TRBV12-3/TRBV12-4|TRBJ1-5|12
CASSSREQPQHF
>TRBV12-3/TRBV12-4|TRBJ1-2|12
CASRRHIEGYTF
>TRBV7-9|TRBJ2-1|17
CASSSKNREPKSNEQFF
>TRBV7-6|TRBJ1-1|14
CASSRRQGATEAFF
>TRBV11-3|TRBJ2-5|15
CASSSGAGGDETQYF
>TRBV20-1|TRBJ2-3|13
CSARQPSGDTQYF
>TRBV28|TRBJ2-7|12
CASSLPPTVQYF
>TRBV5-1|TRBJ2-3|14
CASFEGGGTDTQYF
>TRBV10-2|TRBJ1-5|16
CASRPTGQGVNQPQHF
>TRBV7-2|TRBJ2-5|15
CASSFVGGNKETQYF
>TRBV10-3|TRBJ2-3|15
CAISETGVLTDTQYF
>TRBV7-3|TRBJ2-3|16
CASRSPTSGSPDTQYF
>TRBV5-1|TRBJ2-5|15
CASSTGLGNEETQYF
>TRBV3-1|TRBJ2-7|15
CASSQRTGGTYEQYF
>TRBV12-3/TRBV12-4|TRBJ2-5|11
CASSLRETQYF
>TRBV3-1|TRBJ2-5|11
CASSQSPLVDF
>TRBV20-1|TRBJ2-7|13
CSAFGQGISQQYF
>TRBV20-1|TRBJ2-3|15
CSASESAGVADTQYF
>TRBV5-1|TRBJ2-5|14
CASSLISDAAAQYF